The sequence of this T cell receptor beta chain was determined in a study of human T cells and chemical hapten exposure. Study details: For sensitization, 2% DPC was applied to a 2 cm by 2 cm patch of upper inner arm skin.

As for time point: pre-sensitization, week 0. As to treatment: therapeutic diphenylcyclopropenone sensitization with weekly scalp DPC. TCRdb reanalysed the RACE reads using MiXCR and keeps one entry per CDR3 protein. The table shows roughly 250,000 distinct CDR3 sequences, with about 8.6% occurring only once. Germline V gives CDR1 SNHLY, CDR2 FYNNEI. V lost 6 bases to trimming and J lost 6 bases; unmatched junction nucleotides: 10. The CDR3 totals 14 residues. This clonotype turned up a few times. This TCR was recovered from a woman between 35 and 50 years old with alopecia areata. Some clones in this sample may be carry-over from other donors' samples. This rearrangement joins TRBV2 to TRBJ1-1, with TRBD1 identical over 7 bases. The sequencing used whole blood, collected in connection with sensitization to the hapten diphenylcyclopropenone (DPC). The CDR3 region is CASRRQGSDSEAFF. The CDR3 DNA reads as TGTGCCAGCAGGAGACAGGGCAGTGACTCTGAAGCTTTCTTT. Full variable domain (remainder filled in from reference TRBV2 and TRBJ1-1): EPEVTQTPSHQVTQMGQEVILRCVPISNHLYFYWYRQILGQKVEFLVSFYNNEISEKSEIFDDQFSVERPDGSNFTLKIRSTKLEDSAMYFCASRRQGSDSEAFFGQGTRLTVV.